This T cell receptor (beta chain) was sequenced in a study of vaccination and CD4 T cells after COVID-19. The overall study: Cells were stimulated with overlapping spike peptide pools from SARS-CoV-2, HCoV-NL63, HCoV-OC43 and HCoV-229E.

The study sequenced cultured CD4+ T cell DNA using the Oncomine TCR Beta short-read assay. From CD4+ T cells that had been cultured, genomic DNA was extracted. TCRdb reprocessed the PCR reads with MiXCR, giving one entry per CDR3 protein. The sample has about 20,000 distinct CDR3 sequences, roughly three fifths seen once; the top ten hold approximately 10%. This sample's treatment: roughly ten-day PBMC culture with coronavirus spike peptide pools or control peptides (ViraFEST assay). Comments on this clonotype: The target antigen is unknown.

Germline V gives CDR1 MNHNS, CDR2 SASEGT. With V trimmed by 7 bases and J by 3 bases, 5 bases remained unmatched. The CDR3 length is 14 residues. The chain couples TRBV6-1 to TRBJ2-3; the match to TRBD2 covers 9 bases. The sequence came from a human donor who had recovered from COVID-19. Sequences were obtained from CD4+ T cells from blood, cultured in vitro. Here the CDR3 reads CASKAGGPTDTQYF. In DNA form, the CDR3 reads TGTGCCAGCAAGGCGGGAGGGCCGACAGATACGCAGTATTTT.